The clone carrying this TCR beta chain is judged medium-sized. Its matching antigen is unknown. TCR beta rearrangements were amplified from peripheral blood genomic DNA. Multiplex touch-down PCR with TRB-A/B primers amplified rearranged V-D-J TRB sequences. TCRdb re-derived calls from the multiplex PCR reads in MiXCR, one entry per CDR3 protein. The table shows more than 3,500 distinct CDR3 sequences, with around 26% occurring only once. This sample is drawn from a study of T cell repertoires in aging, cancer and after chemotherapy. About the study: Chronic lymphocytic leukemia patients on fludarabine- or bendamustine-based regimens gave paired samples before and after chemotherapy. The whole study produced a dataset of roughly 8.8 million TCR reads.

Findings of the study overall: Age-matched healthy donors had significantly more diverse, less clonal blood TCR repertoires than untreated cancer patients.

Specimen: blood. The source of this sequence is a human donor with a blood cancer.

The DNA of the CDR3 is TGTGCCAGCAGTTTAATAACTGGCTACAATGAGCAGTTCTTC. It encodes CASSLITGYNEQFF. V usage is TRBV12-3 or TRBV12-4 and J usage is TRBJ2-1, with no clear D. The CDR3 has 14 amino acids. Trimming stripped 2 bases from V and 3 bases from J, with 8 bases between.